These 3 T cell receptor beta chains share one sample of origin, sequenced in a study of beta chain features in type 1 diabetes (dated by TCRdb to 2016 to 2018). The method behind the library was the immunoSEQ multiplex PCR assay. The entire isolated RNA was reverse transcribed using the High Capacity cDNA Reverse Transcription Kit, and thus expressed TCRB transcripts were sequenced. As stored in TCRdb, this immuneACCESS dataset retains in-frame rearrangements with V and J assigned. A fraction of the clones does not appear; measured against another copy, unresolved V genes explain less than half of the discrepancy, and the remainder lacks a known reason. Across this sample there are roughly 250,000 clones, with 7.5% to 10% seen only once. The top ten clonotypes cover around 0.031% of the sample. Specimen: naive CD4+ T cells from blood. The label giving this sample's cell subset or site can be read as: true naive CD4+ T cells. The source of these receptors is a woman between 18 and 29 years old in good health.

The gene calls are TRBV9 and TRBJ1-5; 9 bases are shared with TRBD1. The trim removed 0 bases at V and 2 bases at J, leaving 0 bases unmatched. CDR1 is SGDLS and CDR2 is YYNGEE in the germline V gene. The CDR3 sequence is 15 residues long. Here the CDR3 DNA reads TGTGCCAGCAGCGTAGGACAGGGGGGCAATCAGCCCCAGCATTTT. This codes for CASSVGQGGNQPQHF.

This clone came up a few times. The V and J genes are TRBV28 and TRBJ2-5, with D tentatively TRBD1 (6 bases). Germline V gene lookup returns CDR1 MDHEN and CDR2 SYDVKM. With 2 bases removed from V and 4 bases from J, the gap between germline ends came to 17 bases. The CDR3 has 16 amino acids. The CDR3 DNA reads as TGTGCCAGCAGTTTAGGTGAGGGGGATCGGCGAGAGACCCAGTACTTC. Translated, it gives CASSLGEGDRRETQYF.

This clone has a handful of counts. The rearrangement joins TRBV2 to TRBJ2-7, with 7 bases matching TRBD2. V shed 4 bases, J shed 7 bases, and the junction held 10 bases outside the gene matches. Germline-derived CDR1 and CDR2 are SNHLY and FYNNEI. The CDR3 is made up of 14 amino acids. The CDR3 region is CASSGSPSGREQYF. CDR3 in DNA: TGTGCCAGCAGTGGGAGTCCTAGCGGCAGGGAGCAGTACTTC. Full variable domain (outside the CDR3, taken from reference TRBV2 and TRBJ2-7): EPEVTQTPSHQVTQMGQEVILRCVPISNHLYFYWYRQILGQKVEFLVSFYNNEISEKSEIFDDQFSVERPDGSNFTLKIRSTKLEDSAMYFCASSGSPSGREQYFGPGTRLTVT.